The rows below give T cell receptor beta chains drawn from one sample of a study of blood T cells in healthy people across ages. One entry per CDR3 protein results from TCRdb running MiXCR on the 5' RACE reads. This table holds nearly 1 million distinct CDR3 sequences, around 54% found once. Material: blood. Source of these receptors: an older woman in good health. The CDR3 runs from the conserved cysteine through the conserved F or W. D genes are given only for firm matches. Clone size is given for some rows only: seen once, a few or many times, or a class if the clone is expanded.

v_gene: TRBV12-3/TRBV12-4; d_gene: TRBD2; j_gene: TRBJ2-3; abundance: NA; CDR3aa: CASSQRGGSTDTQYF; CDR3nt: TGTGCCAGCAGCCAGCGGGGGGGAAGCACAGATACGCAGTATTTT
v_gene: TRBV10-3; d_gene: TRBD1; j_gene: TRBJ2-3; abundance: NA; CDR3aa: CAISESQGERGTCTQYF; CDR3nt: TGTGCCATCAGTGAGTCACAGGGGGAGAGGGGCACGTGTACGCAGTATTTT
v_gene: TRBV20-1; d_gene: NA; j_gene: TRBJ2-1; abundance: NA; CDR3aa: CSAAGDRPAREGVEDEQFF; CDR3nt: TGCAGTGCTGCCGGGGACAGGCCAGCGCGGGAGGGAGTAGAGGATGAGCAGTTCTTC
v_gene: TRBV29-1; d_gene: NA; j_gene: TRBJ2-7; abundance: NA; CDR3aa: CSVETGRTYEQYF; CDR3nt: TGCAGCGTTGAGACCGGACGGACCTACGAGCAGTACTTC
v_gene: TRBV30; d_gene: TRBD1; j_gene: TRBJ2-7; abundance: NA; CDR3aa: CAWNADRALYEQYF; CDR3nt: TGTGCCTGGAATGCGGACAGGGCGCTCTACGAGCAGTACTTC
v_gene: TRBV20-1; d_gene: TRBD2; j_gene: TRBJ2-5; abundance: NA; CDR3aa: CSAAGFQETQYF; CDR3nt: TGCAGTGCAGCGGGGTTCCAAGAGACCCAGTACTTC
v_gene: TRBV10-3; d_gene: NA; j_gene: TRBJ2-7; abundance: few; CDR3aa: CAISDSYSYEQYF; CDR3nt: TGTGCCATCAGTGACAGCTATTCCTACGAGCAGTACTTC
v_gene: TRBV30; d_gene: NA; j_gene: TRBJ2-1; abundance: NA; CDR3aa: CAWSWGRSYNEQFF; CDR3nt: TGTGCCTGGAGCTGGGGTCGCTCCTACAATGAGCAGTTCTTC
v_gene: TRBV20-1; d_gene: NA; j_gene: TRBJ2-1; abundance: NA; CDR3aa: CSALDVRLYNEQFF; CDR3nt: TGCAGTGCTCTTGATGTACGGCTCTACAATGAGCAGTTCTTC
v_gene: TRBV6-5; d_gene: NA; j_gene: TRBJ1-6; abundance: NA; CDR3aa: CASSYALGGAKSPLHF; CDR3nt: TGTGCCAGCAGTTACGCCCTCGGAGGGGCAAAGTCACCCCTCCACTTT
v_gene: TRBV12-3/TRBV12-4; d_gene: NA; j_gene: TRBJ1-6; abundance: NA; CDR3aa: CASRRGGRDNSPLHF; CDR3nt: TGTGCCAGCAGGCGCGGGGGTAGGGATAATTCACCCCTCCACTTT
v_gene: TRBV20-1; d_gene: NA; j_gene: TRBJ2-5; abundance: NA; CDR3aa: CSARDSREQETQYF; CDR3nt: TGCAGTGCTAGAGATAGCAGGGAACAAGAGACCCAGTACTTC
v_gene: TRBV3-1; d_gene: TRBD2; j_gene: TRBJ2-5; abundance: NA; CDR3aa: CASGSSSGGEQYF; CDR3nt: TGTGCCAGCGGCTCCTCCTCCGGGGGGGAGCAGTACTTC
v_gene: TRBV6-1; d_gene: NA; j_gene: TRBJ2-5; abundance: NA; CDR3aa: CASSEFWSLGQYF; CDR3nt: TGTGCCAGCAGTGAATTCTGGAGCCTAGGGCAGTACTTC
v_gene: TRBV20-1; d_gene: TRBD1; j_gene: TRBJ2-1; abundance: NA; CDR3aa: CSAREGQGDHNEQFF; CDR3nt: TGCAGTGCTAGAGAGGGACAGGGGGACCACAATGAGCAGTTCTTC
v_gene: TRBV4-3; d_gene: NA; j_gene: TRBJ1-6; abundance: NA; CDR3aa: CASSQDPGSYNSPPHF; CDR3nt: TGCGCCAGCAGCCAAGATCCGGGCTCCTATAATTCACCCCCCCACTTT
v_gene: TRBV28; d_gene: NA; j_gene: TRBJ2-7; abundance: few; CDR3aa: CASREFPYEQYF; CDR3nt: TGTGCCAGTAGGGAGTTCCCCTACGAGCAGTACTTC
v_gene: TRBV5-1; d_gene: TRBD2; j_gene: TRBJ2-1; abundance: NA; CDR3aa: CASSLIGGTSGSPNNEQFF; CDR3nt: TGCGCCAGCAGCTTGATCGGGGGGACTAGCGGGAGTCCAAACAATGAGCAGTTCTTC
v_gene: TRBV20-1; d_gene: NA; j_gene: TRBJ2-3; abundance: many; CDR3aa: CSAREGVTDTQYF; CDR3nt: TGCAGTGCTAGAGAAGGCGTCACAGATACGCAGTATTTT
v_gene: TRBV7-2; d_gene: NA; j_gene: TRBJ2-7; abundance: NA; CDR3aa: CASSLRRVGPTYEQYF; CDR3nt: TGTGCCAGCAGCTTACGGCGGGTGGGACCCACCTACGAGCAGTACTTC
v_gene: TRBV10-2; d_gene: TRBD2; j_gene: TRBJ2-5; abundance: NA; CDR3aa: CASKPAGAGETQYF; CDR3nt: TGCGCCAGCAAACCAGCGGGAGCGGGCGAGACCCAGTACTTC
v_gene: TRBV29-1; d_gene: TRBD1; j_gene: TRBJ2-4; abundance: NA; CDR3aa: CSVTGGGWSKNIQYF; CDR3nt: TGCAGCGTAACAGGGGGAGGTTGGAGCAAAAACATTCAGTACTTC